The present T cell receptor (beta chain) was sequenced within a study of blood T cell repertoires in COVID-19. Overall study: PBMCs, B-cell-depleted T cells, or T cells provided the cDNA or gDNA that made up the material.

The germline V and J ends were trimmed by 3 bases and 2 bases, with 14 bases remaining between them. CDR1 is MNHNS, CDR2 SASEGT, per germline. This CDR3 has 16 amino acids. As handled by the study authors: Reference gene primers were amplified, and this amplification served to estimate nucleated cell counts. The protocol was immunoSEQ multiplex PCR, while the TCRdb copy is restricted to in-frame clones and leaves out a portion. The V and J calls and the clone size are those of that table, but D and trimming were determined from the DNA. There are a few hundred thousand clones in the sample; about 86% occur only once, and around 5.9% lies in the top ten.

Input material: peripheral blood. The chain combines TRBV6-1 with TRBJ1-3; no reliable D call. The source of this sequence is a man in his sixties with acute or convalescent COVID-19. As DNA, the CDR3 is TGTGCCAGCAGTGAGGACTGGCTTGTGGCTGGAAACACCATATATTTT. Translating gives CASSEDWLVAGNTIYF.